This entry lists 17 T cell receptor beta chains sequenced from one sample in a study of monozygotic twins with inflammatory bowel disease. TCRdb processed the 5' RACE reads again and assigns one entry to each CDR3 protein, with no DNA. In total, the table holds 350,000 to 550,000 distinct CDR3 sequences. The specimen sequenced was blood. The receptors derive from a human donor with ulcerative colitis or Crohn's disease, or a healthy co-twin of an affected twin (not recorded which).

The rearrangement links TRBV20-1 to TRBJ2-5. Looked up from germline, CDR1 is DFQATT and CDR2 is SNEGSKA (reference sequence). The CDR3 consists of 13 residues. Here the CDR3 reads CSARGLVPGTQYF.

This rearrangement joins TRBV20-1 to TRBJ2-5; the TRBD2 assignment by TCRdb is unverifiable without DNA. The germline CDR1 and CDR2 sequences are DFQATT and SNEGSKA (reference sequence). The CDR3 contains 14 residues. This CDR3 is CSAPRAGEQETQYF.

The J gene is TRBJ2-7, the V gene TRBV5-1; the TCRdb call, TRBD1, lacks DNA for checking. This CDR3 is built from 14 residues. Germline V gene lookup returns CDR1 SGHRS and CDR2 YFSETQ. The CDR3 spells CASSYTGGSYEQYF.

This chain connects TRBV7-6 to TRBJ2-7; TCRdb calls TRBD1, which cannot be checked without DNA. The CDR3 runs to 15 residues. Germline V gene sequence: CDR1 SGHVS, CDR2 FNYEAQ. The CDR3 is CASSSYSVWGDEQYF.

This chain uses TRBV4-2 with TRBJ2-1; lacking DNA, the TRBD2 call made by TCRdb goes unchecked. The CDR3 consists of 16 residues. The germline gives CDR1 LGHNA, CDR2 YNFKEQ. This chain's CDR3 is CASSIVGGVSYNEQFF.

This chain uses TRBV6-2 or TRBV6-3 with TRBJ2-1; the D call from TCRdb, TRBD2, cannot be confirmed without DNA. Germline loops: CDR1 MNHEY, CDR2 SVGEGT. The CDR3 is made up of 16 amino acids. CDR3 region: CASSYLWTSGNNEQFF.

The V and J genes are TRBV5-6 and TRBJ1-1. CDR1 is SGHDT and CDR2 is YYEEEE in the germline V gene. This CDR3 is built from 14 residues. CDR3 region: CASSLEGLDTEAFF.

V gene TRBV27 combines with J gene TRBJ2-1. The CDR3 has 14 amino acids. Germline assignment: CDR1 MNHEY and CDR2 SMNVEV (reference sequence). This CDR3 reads CASTAAGAYNEQFF.

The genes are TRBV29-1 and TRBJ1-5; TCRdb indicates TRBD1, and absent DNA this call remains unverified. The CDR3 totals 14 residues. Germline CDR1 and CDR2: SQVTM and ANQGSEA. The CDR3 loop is CSVWTGGIGQPQHF.

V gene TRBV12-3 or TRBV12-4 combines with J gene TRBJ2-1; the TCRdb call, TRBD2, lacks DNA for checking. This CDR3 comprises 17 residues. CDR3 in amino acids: CASSLPRASGRPGEQFF.

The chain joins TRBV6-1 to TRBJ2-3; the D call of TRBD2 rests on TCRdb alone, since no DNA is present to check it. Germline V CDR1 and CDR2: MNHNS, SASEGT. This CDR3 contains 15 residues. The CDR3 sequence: CATETSGGSTDTQYF.

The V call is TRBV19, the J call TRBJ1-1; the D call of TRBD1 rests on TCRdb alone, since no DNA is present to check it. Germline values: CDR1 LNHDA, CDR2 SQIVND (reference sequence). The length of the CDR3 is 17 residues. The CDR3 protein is CASSIYADSVWETEAFF.

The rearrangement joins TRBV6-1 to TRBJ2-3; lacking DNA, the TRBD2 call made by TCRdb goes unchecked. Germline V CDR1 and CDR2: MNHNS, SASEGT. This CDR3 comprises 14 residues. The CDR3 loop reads CASSSGTYTDTQYF.

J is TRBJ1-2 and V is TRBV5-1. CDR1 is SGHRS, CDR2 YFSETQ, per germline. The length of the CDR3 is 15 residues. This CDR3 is CASSLDPESNYGYTF.

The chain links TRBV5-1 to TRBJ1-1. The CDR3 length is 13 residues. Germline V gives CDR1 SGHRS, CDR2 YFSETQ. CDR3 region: CAISADRNTEAFF. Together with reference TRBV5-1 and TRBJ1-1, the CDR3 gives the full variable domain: KAGVTQTPRYLIKTRGQQVTLSCSPISGHRSVSWYQQTPGQGLQFLFEYFSETQRNKGNFPGRFSGRQFSNSRSEMNVSTLELGDSALYLCAISADRNTEAFFGQGTRLTVV.

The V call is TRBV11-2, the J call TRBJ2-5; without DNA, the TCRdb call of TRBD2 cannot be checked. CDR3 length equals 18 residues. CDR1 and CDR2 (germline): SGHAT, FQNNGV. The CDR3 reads CASSFRPGLAGSWETQYF.

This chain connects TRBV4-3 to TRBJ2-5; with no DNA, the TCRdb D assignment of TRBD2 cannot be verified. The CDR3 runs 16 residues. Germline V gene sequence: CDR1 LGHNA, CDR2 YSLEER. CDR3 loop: CASSQEHLVGVGTQYF.